A single T cell receptor beta chain is shown here with its context. The data stem from a study of technical replicates of blood from a handful of donors. The assay was immunoSEQ multiplex PCR, and TCRdb's table has in-frame clones only and misses some. The sample contains tens of thousands of clones, 80% to 95% of which appear only once. Material: PBMCs. The TCR originated in a human donor in good health. Some clones in this sample may be carry-over from other donors' samples.

CDR3 protein: CAINADSGNTIYF. CDR3 nucleotides: TGTGCCATCAACGCAGACTCTGGAAACACCATATATTTT. The rearrangement links TRBV10-3 to TRBJ1-3; D remains ambiguous. The CDR3 totals 13 residues. The ends were cut back, 7 bases at V and 0 bases at J, with 7 bases in the middle. Germline loops: CDR1 ENHRY, CDR2 SYGVKD.